This T cell receptor beta chain was documented in a study of shared clonotypes between healthy human individuals. About the study: The donors, two women and a few men, were aged 18 to 49. Used for every donor were three CD4 naive, three CD4 memory, two CD8 naive and one CD8 memory plate. Study outcomes and limitations: Larger estimated richness was generally seen in naive subsets than in memory subsets. Naive CD4 clonotypes overlapped across several donors at around 5%.

TCRdb's table, derived via immunoSEQ multiplex PCR, lists solely in-frame clones and lacks some. Of just over 2,000,000 clones in the sample, roughly 95% were seen once. This clone was observed once. The antigen is undetermined. The ends lost 2 bases at V and 5 bases at J; junction bases unmatched: 6. The length of the CDR3 is 15 residues. Looked up from germline, CDR1 is MNHNY and CDR2 is SVGAGI (reference sequence). The sample comprised naive CD4+ T cells sorted from blood. Stated subset: CD45RA+ positively selected. The TCR comes from a man younger than 30 in good health. The chain carries TRBV6-6 and TRBJ1-5; 7 bases agree with TRBD1. In nucleotides, the CDR3 is TGTGCCAGCAGTTACCCGGGACAGACTCATCAGCCCCAGCATTTT. It is translated as CASSYPGQTHQPQHF.